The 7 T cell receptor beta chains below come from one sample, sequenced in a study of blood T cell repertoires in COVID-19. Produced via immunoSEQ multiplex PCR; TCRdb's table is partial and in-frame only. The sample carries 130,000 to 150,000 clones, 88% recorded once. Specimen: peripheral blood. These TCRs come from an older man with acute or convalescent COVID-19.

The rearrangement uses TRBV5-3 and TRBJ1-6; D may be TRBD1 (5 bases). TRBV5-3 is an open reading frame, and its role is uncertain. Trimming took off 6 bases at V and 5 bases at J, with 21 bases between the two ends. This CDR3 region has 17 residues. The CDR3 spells CARMGLRGLLNNSPLHF. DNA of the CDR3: TGTGCCAGAATGGGGTTAAGGGGCTTATTGAATAATTCACCCCTCCACTTT.

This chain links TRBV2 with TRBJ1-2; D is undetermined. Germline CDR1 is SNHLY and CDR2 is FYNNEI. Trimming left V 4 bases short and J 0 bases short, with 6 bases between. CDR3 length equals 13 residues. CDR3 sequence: CASSVLANYGYTF. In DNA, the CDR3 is TGTGCCAGCAGTGTCCTAGCTAACTATGGCTACACCTTC.

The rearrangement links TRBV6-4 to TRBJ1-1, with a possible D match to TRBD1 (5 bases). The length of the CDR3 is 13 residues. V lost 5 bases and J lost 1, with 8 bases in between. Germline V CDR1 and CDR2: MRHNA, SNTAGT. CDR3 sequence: CASSSDRNTEAFF. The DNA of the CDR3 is TGTGCCAGCAGTTCTGACAGGAACACTGAAGCTTTCTTT.

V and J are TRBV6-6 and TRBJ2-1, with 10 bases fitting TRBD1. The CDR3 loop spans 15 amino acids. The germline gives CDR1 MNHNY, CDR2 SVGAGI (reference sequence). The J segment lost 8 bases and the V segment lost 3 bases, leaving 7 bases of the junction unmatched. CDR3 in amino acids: CASSYLGQGRDEQFF. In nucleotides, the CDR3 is TGTGCCAGCAGTTATCTGGGACAGGGGAGGGATGAGCAGTTCTTC.

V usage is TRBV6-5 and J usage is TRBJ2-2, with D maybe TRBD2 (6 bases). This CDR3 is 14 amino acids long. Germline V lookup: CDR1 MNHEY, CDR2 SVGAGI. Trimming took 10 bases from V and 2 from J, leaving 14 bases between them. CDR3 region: CATHRRGNTGELFF. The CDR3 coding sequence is TGTGCCACCCACAGGAGGGGAAACACCGGGGAGCTGTTTTTT.

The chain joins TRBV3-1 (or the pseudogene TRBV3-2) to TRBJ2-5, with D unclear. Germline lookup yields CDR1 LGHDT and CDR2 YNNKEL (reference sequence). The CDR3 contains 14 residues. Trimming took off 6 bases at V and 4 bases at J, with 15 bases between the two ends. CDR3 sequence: CASRQNVALETQYF. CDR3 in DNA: TGTGCCAGCAGGCAAAATGTAGCATTAGAGACCCAGTACTTC.

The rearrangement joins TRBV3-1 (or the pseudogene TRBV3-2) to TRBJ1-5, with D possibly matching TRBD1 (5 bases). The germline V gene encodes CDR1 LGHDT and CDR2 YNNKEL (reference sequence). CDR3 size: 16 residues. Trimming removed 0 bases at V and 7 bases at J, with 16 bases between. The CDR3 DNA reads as TGTGCCAGCAGCCAAGATTCTACAGGCCAAGGGCAGCCCCAGCATTTT. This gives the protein CASSQDSTGQGQPQHF.